The clone carrying this TCR beta chain was counted only a few times. The germline CDR1 and CDR2 sequences are MDHEN and SYDVKM. The CDR3 runs 15 residues. V dropped 4 bases and J dropped 2 bases, with 14 bases sitting between them. TCRdb re-called the reads with MiXCR, one entry per CDR3 protein. The sample consists of roughly 720,000 distinct CDR3 sequences, approximately 34% of them appearing once. This specimen belongs to a study of T cell repertoires in cytomegalovirus infection. The sample consisted of PBMCs. The sequence was collected from a human donor in good health (CMV status not recorded). Some clones in this sample may be carry-over from other donors' samples. The chain joins TRBV28 to TRBJ1-1; no reliable D call. CDR3 residues: CASSSGKLGNTEAFF. In DNA, the CDR3 is TGTGCCAGCAGTTCTGGGAAGTTGGGAAACACTGAAGCTTTCTTT.